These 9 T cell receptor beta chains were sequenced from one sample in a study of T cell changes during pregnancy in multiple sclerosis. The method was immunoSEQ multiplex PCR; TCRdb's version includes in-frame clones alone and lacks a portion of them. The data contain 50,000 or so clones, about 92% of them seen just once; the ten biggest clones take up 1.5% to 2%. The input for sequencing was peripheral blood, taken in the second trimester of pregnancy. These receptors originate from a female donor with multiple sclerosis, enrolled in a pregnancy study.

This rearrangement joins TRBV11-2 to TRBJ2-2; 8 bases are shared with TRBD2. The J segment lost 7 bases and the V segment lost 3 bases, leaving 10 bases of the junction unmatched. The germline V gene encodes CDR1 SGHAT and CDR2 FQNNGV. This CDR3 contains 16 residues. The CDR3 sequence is CASSFGRGGPHGELFF. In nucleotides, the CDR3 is TGTGCCAGCAGCTTTGGACGGGGGGGTCCTCACGGGGAGCTGTTTTTT. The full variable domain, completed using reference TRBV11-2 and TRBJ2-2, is EAGVAQSPRYKIIEKRQSVAFWCNPISGHATLYWYQQILGQGPKLLIQFQNNGVVDDSQLPKDRFSAERLKGVDSTLKIQPAKLEDSAVYLCASSFGRGGPHGELFFGEGSRLTVL.

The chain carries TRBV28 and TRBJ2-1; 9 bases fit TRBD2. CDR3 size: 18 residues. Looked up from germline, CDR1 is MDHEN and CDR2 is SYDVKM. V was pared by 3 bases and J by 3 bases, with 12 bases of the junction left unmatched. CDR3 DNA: TGTGCCAGCAGTTTCCGTACAGGGCTAGCGGGGAACTACAATGAGCAGTTCTTC. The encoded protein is CASSFRTGLAGNYNEQFF.

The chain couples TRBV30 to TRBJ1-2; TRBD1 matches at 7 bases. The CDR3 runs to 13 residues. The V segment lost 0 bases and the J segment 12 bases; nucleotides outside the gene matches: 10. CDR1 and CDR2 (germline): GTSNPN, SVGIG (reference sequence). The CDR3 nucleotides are TGTGCCTGGAGTGTTCCCCAGAACAGGGGCAACACCTTC. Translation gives CAWSVPQNRGNTF.

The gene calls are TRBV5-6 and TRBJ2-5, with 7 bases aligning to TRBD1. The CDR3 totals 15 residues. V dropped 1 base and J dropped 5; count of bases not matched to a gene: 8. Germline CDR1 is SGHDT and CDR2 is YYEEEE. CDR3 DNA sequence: TGTGCCAGCAGCTTGTTGGGCAGGGGGTTGGAGACCCAGTACTTC. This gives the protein CASSLLGRGLETQYF.

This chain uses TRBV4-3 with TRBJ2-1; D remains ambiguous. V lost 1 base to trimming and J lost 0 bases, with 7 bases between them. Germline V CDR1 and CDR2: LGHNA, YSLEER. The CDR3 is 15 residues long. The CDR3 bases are TGCGCCAGCAGCCAAGTATCCCGCTCCTACAATGAGCAGTTCTTC. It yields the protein CASSQVSRSYNEQFF.

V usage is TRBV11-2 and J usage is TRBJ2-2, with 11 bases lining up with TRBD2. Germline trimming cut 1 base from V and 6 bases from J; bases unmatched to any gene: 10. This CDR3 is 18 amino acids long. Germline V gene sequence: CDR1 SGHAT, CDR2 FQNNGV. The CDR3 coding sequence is TGTGCCAGCAGCTTAGTTCTAGCGGGAGGAGGTTCCCCCGGGGAGCTGTTTTTT. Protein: CASSLVLAGGGSPGELFF.

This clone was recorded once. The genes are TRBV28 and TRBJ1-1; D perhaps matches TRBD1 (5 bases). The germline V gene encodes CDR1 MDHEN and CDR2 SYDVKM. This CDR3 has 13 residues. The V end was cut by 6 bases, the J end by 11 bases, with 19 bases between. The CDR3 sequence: CASSRRYSGSAFF. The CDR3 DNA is TGTGCCAGCAGCCGGCGTTACTCAGGGTCGGCTTTCTTT.

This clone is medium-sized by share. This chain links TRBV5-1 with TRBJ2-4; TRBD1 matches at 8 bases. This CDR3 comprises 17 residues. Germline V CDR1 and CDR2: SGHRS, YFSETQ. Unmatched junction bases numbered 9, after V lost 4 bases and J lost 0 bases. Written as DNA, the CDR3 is TGCGCCAGCAGCCTGGCAGGGGGCCCCTCAGCCAAAAACATTCAGTACTTC. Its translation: CASSLAGGPSAKNIQYF. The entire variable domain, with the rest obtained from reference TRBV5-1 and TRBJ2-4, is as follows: KAGVTQTPRYLIKTRGQQVTLSCSPISGHRSVSWYQQTPGQGLQFLFEYFSETQRNKGNFPGRFSGRQFSNSRSEMNVSTLELGDSALYLCASSLAGGPSAKNIQYFGAGTRLSVL.

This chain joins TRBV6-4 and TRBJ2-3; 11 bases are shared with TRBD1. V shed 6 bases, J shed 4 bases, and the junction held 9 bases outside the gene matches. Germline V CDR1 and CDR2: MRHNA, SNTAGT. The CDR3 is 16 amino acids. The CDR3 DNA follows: TGTGCCAGCAGCGAGCAAGGACAGGGGGCAGCAGATACGCAGTATTTT. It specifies CASSEQGQGAADTQYF.